One sample yielded the 17 T cell receptor beta chains listed below, sequenced in a study of patients and donors after allogeneic stem cell transplantation. TCRdb passed the RT-PCR reads through MiXCR, listing each CDR3 protein once. The table has about 7,600 distinct CDR3 sequences, 11% seen once. The sequenced sample consisted of blood, either unsorted or a sorted T cell fraction (not recorded which). These receptors were taken from a human donor who was either an allogeneic HSCT recipient or a stem cell or donor lymphocyte infusion donor (not recorded which). It is not recorded whose cells these are; they may come from a transplant donor.

This clonotype was detected many times. The chain carries TRBV9 and TRBJ2-7, with D perhaps matching TRBD1 or TRBD2 (6 bases each). Trimming took 4 bases from V and 5 from J, leaving 16 bases between them. This CDR3 spans 14 amino acids. CDR1 is SGDLS and CDR2 is YYNGEE in the germline V gene. The CDR3 protein is CASSPQGGFHEQYF. The DNA for the CDR3 is TGTGCCAGCAGCCCGCAAGGGGGGTTCCACGAGCAGTACTTC.

This clonotype was recorded a few times. The CDR3 carries no conserved terminal phenylalanine or tryptophan, so it likely arises from a read error. The chain couples TRBV19 to TRBJ2-1, with 7 bases aligning to TRBD2. This CDR3 has 16 residues. Germline lookup yields CDR1 LNHDA and CDR2 SQIVND (reference sequence). V trimming: 3 bases; J trimming: 0 bases; junction bases outside the gene matches: 5. The CDR3 protein is CASSMLGGSSYNEQFL. CDR3 coding DNA: TGTGCCAGTAGTATGTTAGGCGGGAGCTCCTACAATGAGCAGTTCCTC.

This clonotype was picked up one time. CDR3 protein: CSASRTDTEAFF. In nucleotides, the CDR3 is TGCAGTGCTAGCCGGACTGACACTGAAGCTTTCTTT. The chain uses TRBV20-1 and TRBJ1-1; D is uncertain. Trimming cost V 3 bases and J 3 bases, with 8 bases left between them. Per the germline V gene, CDR1 is DFQATT and CDR2 is SNEGSKA (reference sequence). There are 12 residues in the CDR3.

This clonotype was seen ten or more times. The rearrangement joins TRBV6-1 to TRBJ1-5, with unresolved D. The ends were cut back, 6 bases at V and 3 bases at J, with 3 bases in the middle. The CDR3 runs to 11 residues. Germline lookup yields CDR1 MNHNS and CDR2 SASEGT. The CDR3 nucleotides read TGTGCCAGCAGCCACAATCAGCCCCAGCATTTT. Protein: CASSHNQPQHF.

This clonotype appeared a few times. The V and J genes are TRBV6-2 or TRBV6-3 and TRBJ2-6; a weak D match, TRBD1 (7 bases). Between the trimmed V and J ends, which lost 6 bases and 1 base, there was a span of 13 bases. Germline V gene sequence: CDR1 MNHEY, CDR2 SVGEGT. This CDR3 contains 16 residues. CDR3 sequence reads: CASRLAGGSGANVLTF. The CDR3 nucleotides read TGTGCCAGCAGACTGGCAGGGGGGTCTGGGGCCAACGTCCTGACTTTC.

The rearrangement joins TRBV30 to TRBJ2-2; D may be TRBD1 (5 bases). The germline V and J ends were trimmed by 2 bases and 7 bases, with 11 bases remaining between them. The CDR3 has 13 residues. Per germline, CDR1 GTSNPN and CDR2 SVGIG (reference sequence). The CDR3 reads CAWSPQQVGELFF. DNA of the CDR3: TGTGCCTGGAGTCCTCAACAGGTCGGGGAGCTGTTTTTT.

This clonotype was observed a few times. The chain has TRBV10-3 and TRBJ2-2; weak D call: TRBD1 (6 bases). Per the germline V gene, CDR1 is ENHRY and CDR2 is SYGVKD. Trimming left V 5 bases short and J 1 base short, with 14 bases between. The CDR3 is 16 residues long. The CDR3, as DNA: TGTGCCATCAGTCCCCAGGGGACCGTGAACACCGGGGAGCTGTTTTTT. Amino acid sequence: CAISPQGTVNTGELFF.

This clonotype is medium-sized. CDR3 coding DNA: TGTGCCACCAGCAGAGCGGGGGTGGGGTATGACCAGCCCCAGCATTTT. This translates into CATSRAGVGYDQPQHF. The V call is TRBV15, the J call TRBJ1-5; D might be TRBD1 (5 bases). Trimming left V 1 base short and J 7 bases short, with 17 bases between. The CDR3 totals 16 residues. CDR1 and CDR2 (germline): LNHNV, YYDKDF (reference sequence).

This clonotype was observed many times. The CDR3 sequence is CASSLGQGDEQFF. The CDR3 DNA sequence: TGCGCCAGCAGCTTGGGACAGGGCGATGAGCAGTTCTTC. The rearrangement links TRBV5-1 to TRBJ2-1; 7 nucleotides agree with TRBD1. Unmatched junction bases numbered 2, after V lost 0 bases and J lost 8 bases. Germline lookup yields CDR1 SGHRS and CDR2 YFSETQ. The CDR3 runs 13 residues.

By sample fraction, this clonotype is medium-sized. This sequence joins TRBV6-5 and TRBJ2-7, with 12 bases lining up with TRBD2. Germline V lookup: CDR1 MNHEY, CDR2 SVGAGI. Trimming at V came to 6 bases and at J to 2 bases, leaving 2 bases not matched to a gene. The CDR3 covers 14 residues. CDR3 protein: CASRRLAGAYEQYF. CDR3 coding DNA: TGTGCCAGCAGACGACTAGCGGGGGCCTACGAGCAGTACTTC.

This clonotype was seen ten or more times. The chain joins TRBV7-9 to TRBJ2-7, with 8 nucleotides matching TRBD1. V was clipped by 5 bases and J by 6 bases; unmatched bases: 3. Per the germline V gene, CDR1 is SEHNR and CDR2 is FQNEAQ (reference sequence). This CDR3 is built from 12 residues. CDR3 nucleotides: TGTGCCAGCAGCCCTGGACAGGGCGAGCAGTACTTC. Amino acids: CASSPGQGEQYF.

This clonotype was picked up one time. The V and J genes are TRBV14 and TRBJ2-7; possibly TRBD2 for D (6 bases). Germline CDR1 is SGHDN and CDR2 is FVKESK. V lost 1 base and J 2 bases, leaving 12 bases between the germline ends. This CDR3 is 15 amino acids long. CDR3 protein: CASSQGMGGPYEQYF. The CDR3 DNA reads TGTGCCAGCAGCCAAGGGATGGGGGGACCCTACGAGCAGTACTTC.

This clonotype was seen many times. The chain couples TRBV7-8 to TRBJ1-1; D is unclear. Germline CDR1 is SGHVS and CDR2 is FQNEAQ. V was cut by 6 bases and J by 3 bases, with 14 bases left in between. There are 14 residues in the CDR3. The CDR3 loop reads CASRANTRDTEAFF. In DNA, the CDR3 is TGTGCCAGCAGGGCCAATACGAGGGACACTGAAGCTTTCTTT.

This chain connects TRBV11-2 to TRBJ2-3; no clear D gene. CDR1 is SGHAT and CDR2 is FQNNGV in the germline V gene. Trimming took 5 bases from V and 4 from J, leaving 13 bases between them. The CDR3 consists of 14 residues. CDR3 region: CASSRGREPDTQYF. The CDR3 nucleotides are TGTGCCAGCAGCCGTGGTAGGGAACCAGATACGCAGTATTTT.

This clonotype was seen many times. The V call is TRBV29-1, the J call TRBJ2-1, with D perhaps given as TRBD1 or TRBD2 (7 bases each). V was cut by 6 bases and J by 2 bases, with 14 bases left in between. Germline V gene data show CDR1 as SQVTM and CDR2 as ANQGSEA. The CDR3 runs to 14 residues. This CDR3 reads CSVGGQGAYNEQFF. The CDR3 DNA follows: TGCAGCGTCGGGGGGCAGGGGGCCTACAATGAGCAGTTCTTC.

In this sample, this clonotype turned up many times. This sequence joins TRBV14 and TRBJ1-4; D remains unclear. V shed 4 bases and J shed 10 bases, with 16 bases lying between them. Looked up from germline, CDR1 is SGHDN and CDR2 is FVKESK. The CDR3 covers 14 residues. Written as DNA, the CDR3 is TGTGCCAGCAGCCCACCGGCAGAGGGTGGAAAACTGTTTTTT. It yields the protein CASSPPAEGGKLFF.

The sample holds a few counts of this clonotype. The V call is TRBV5-1, the J call TRBJ2-5; weak D call: TRBD1 (6 bases). The CDR3 is made up of 12 amino acids. Deletions cut 4 bases from V and 5 bases from J, with 9 bases between. In germline, CDR1 is SGHRS, CDR2 YFSETQ. CDR3 region: CASSRDMETQYF. CDR3 sequence (DNA): TGCGCCAGCAGCCGGGACATGGAGACCCAGTACTTC.